The clone carrying this T cell receptor (beta chain) was observed a single time. These data are taken from a study of blood T cell repertoires in COVID-19. About the research overall: Specimens from acute and convalescent COVID-19 originated in the United States, Italy and Spain. The cDNA or gDNA used as material had been derived from T cells, B-cell-depleted T cells, or PBMCs.

Using immunoSEQ multiplex PCR, the repertoire was profiled, and TCRdb retains in-frame clones only, with some absent. The sample shows about 370,000 clones, roughly nine tenths of them seen only once. Participants were aged about 18 to 89 years from more than 20 US areas. For recovered donors of Cohort 3, there were two negative PCRs, clearance, or symptom resolution. Sequencing was performed on PBMCs or T cells enriched from blood (not recorded which). The receptor comes from a man aged 18 to 29 who had recovered from COVID-19.

The CDR3 DNA follows: TGTGCCAGCAGTTTAAGGGTTGCGGGGGGGCGTGGCACCGGGGAGCTGTTTTTT. The encoded protein is CASSLRVAGGRGTGELFF. The chain employs TRBV27 and TRBJ2-2, with 9 bases fitting TRBD2. From germline, CDR1 is MNHEY and CDR2 SMNVEV (reference sequence). Unmatched junction bases numbered 11, after V lost 2 bases and J lost 4 bases. The CDR3 covers 18 residues.